The TCR beta chain under discussion was sequenced for a study of T-cell reconstitution after alpha-beta-depleted transplantation in children. This clonotype was counted at least ten times. Trimming pared 6 bases from V and 6 bases from J, leaving 14 bases between. Germline CDR1 MNHEY, CDR2 SMNVEV (reference sequence). The CDR3 loop spans 13 amino acids. Construction of the TCRbeta library involved unique molecular identifiers. TCRdb independently ran MiXCR on the PCR reads; one entry per CDR3 protein. The table shows around 410,000 distinct CDR3 sequences, with approximately 10% occurring only once. Source: PBMCs from the stem cell graft donor, taken from the stem cell graft. The chain joins TRBV27 to TRBJ2-5, with D possibly being TRBD2 (6 bases). The receptor comes from a human donor who donated a stem cell graft to a child with acute myeloid leukemia. DNA of the CDR3: TGTGCCAGCAGCATGGCGGGGTCGCAGACCCAGTACTTC. This sequence encodes CASSMAGSQTQYF.